Below are 3 T cell receptor beta chains sequenced from a single sample in a study of CD8 T cells in ankylosing spondylitis. Overall study results and limits: Characteristic of ankylosing spondylitis blood, it appeared, was a TCR beta motif comprising about eight highly homologous variants.

MiXCR, applied by TCRdb to the 5' RACE reads, yields one record per CDR3 protein. The sample comprises 400,000 or so distinct CDR3 sequences, 25% to 30% of which are singletons, and over 0.8% rests with the top ten. These TCRs' antigens remain unknown. Sequenced material: blood, either unsorted or a sorted T cell fraction (not recorded which). These TCRs come from a male donor with ankylosing spondylitis.

In this sample, this clonotype turned up many times. The rearrangement uses TRBV29-1 and TRBJ2-3; unclear D gene. Deletions cut 6 bases from V and 1 base from J, with 11 bases between. The germline gives CDR1 SQVTM, CDR2 ANQGSEA. The length of the CDR3 is 13 residues. The CDR3 sequence: CSVDRTGTDTQYF. The CDR3 region has the DNA TGCAGCGTCGATCGCACTGGCACAGATACGCAGTATTTT.

This clonotype came up a few times. V gene TRBV7-9 combines with J gene TRBJ2-7; 11 positions match TRBD2. CDR1 and CDR2 (germline): SEHNR, FQNEAQ (reference sequence). CDR3 size: 13 residues. V shed 6 bases, J shed 2 bases, and the junction held 0 bases outside the gene matches. CDR3 bases: TGTGCCAGCAGACTAGCGGGAGCCTACGAGCAGTACTTC. Translated, it gives CASRLAGAYEQYF.

J is TRBJ2-7 and V is TRBV15; D remains ambiguous. Trimming took 0 bases from V and 2 from J, leaving 11 bases between them. Germline CDR1 and CDR2: LNHNV and YYDKDF (reference sequence). This CDR3 is 15 amino acids long. CDR3 loop: CATSRDPSATYEQYV. The CDR3 coding sequence is TGTGCCACCAGCAGAGACCCTTCCGCCACCTACGAGCAGTACGTC.